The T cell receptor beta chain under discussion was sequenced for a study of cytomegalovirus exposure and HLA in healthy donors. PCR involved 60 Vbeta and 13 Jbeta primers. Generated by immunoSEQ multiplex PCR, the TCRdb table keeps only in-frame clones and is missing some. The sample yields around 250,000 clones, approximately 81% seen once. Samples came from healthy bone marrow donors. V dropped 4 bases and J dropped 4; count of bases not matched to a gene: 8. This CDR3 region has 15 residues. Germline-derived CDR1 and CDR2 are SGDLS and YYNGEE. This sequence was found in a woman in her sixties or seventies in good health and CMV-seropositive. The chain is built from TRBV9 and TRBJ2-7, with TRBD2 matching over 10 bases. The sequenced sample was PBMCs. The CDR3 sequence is CASSPRPSGSYEQYF. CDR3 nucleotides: TGTGCCAGCAGCCCCCGACCTAGCGGGAGTTACGAGCAGTACTTC.